Below, one T cell receptor beta chain is given with its context. CDR3 size: 14 residues. Germline lookup yields CDR1 SGDLS and CDR2 YYNGEE. The germline V and J ends were trimmed by 0 bases and 5 bases, with 10 bases remaining between them. The sample is drawn from a study of blood T cell repertoires in COVID-19. Sequencing was performed with immunoSEQ multiplex PCR; in TCRdb, only in-frame clones are kept and a portion is missing. The repertoire consists of 250,000 or so clones, with approximately 90% occurring once and the leading ten covering over 3.5%. This sequence originates from a woman aged 30 to 39 with acute COVID-19. The sample comprised PBMCs or T cells enriched from blood (not recorded which). V gene TRBV9 combines with J gene TRBJ2-3; D is perhaps TRBD2 (7 bases). The CDR3 DNA reads TGTGCCAGCAGCGTAGAAAGGGGGGGAGATACGCAGTATTTT. Translated, it gives CASSVERGGDTQYF.